Below are 23 T cell receptor beta chains sequenced from a single sample in a study of cytomegalovirus exposure and HLA in healthy donors. Primers: 60 Vbeta forward and 13 Jbeta reverse. Measured with immunoSEQ multiplex PCR; TCRdb has only the in-frame clones, and not every one. The table shows under 250,000 clones, with around 76% occurring only once. Sequencing used PBMCs. Receptors were obtained from a middle-aged man in good health and CMV-seropositive.

The chain recombines TRBV18 with TRBJ2-7; TRBD1 matches 11 bases. CDR1 is KGHSH and CDR2 is LQKENI in the germline V gene. The length of the CDR3 is 14 residues. V lost 5 bases, J lost 7 bases, and 7 bases stayed unmatched. CDR3 amino acids: CASSTGTGGGEQYF. CDR3 nucleotides: TGTGCCAGCTCAACCGGGACAGGGGGAGGAGAGCAGTACTTC.

This chain's CDR3 is CASSLNTGGVSNTEAFF. Written as DNA, the CDR3 is TGTGCCAGCAGCCTGAATACAGGGGGAGTGTCGAACACTGAAGCTTTCTTT. The rearrangement joins TRBV7-8 to TRBJ1-1; TRBD1 matches at 8 bases. The length of the CDR3 is 17 residues. Germline-derived CDR1 and CDR2 are SGHVS and FQNEAQ. Unmatched junction bases numbered 12, after V lost 5 bases and J lost 1 base.

This chain joins TRBV18 and TRBJ1-4; 7 nucleotides align to TRBD1. Trimming removed 1 base from V and 4 bases from J; junction bases left unmatched: 3. Germline loops: CDR1 KGHSH, CDR2 LQKENI. The CDR3 has 15 amino acids. The CDR3 protein is CASSPRDSRNEKLFF. CDR3 coding DNA: TGTGCCAGCTCACCACGGGACAGCCGTAATGAAAAACTGTTTTTT.

V is TRBV11-2 and J is TRBJ1-3; D may be TRBD1 (5 bases). The CDR3 extends over 14 amino acids. Germline CDR1 reads SGHAT; CDR2 reads FQNNGV. Between the trimmed V and J ends, which lost 4 bases and 3 bases, there was a span of 10 bases. CDR3 coding DNA: TGTGCCAGCAGCTCACAGGTCGGTGGAAACACCATATATTTT. Translated, it gives CASSSQVGGNTIYF.

The rearrangement links TRBV7-3 to TRBJ2-1, with 9 bases identical to TRBD1. Germline V gene lookup returns CDR1 SGHTA and CDR2 FQGTGA. The V segment lost 1 base and the J segment 5 bases; nucleotides outside the gene matches: 9. The CDR3 spans 17 residues. This chain's CDR3 is CASSLRGPGQGDNEQFF. The CDR3 nucleotides read TGTGCCAGCAGCTTAAGGGGTCCGGGACAGGGCGACAATGAGCAGTTCTTC.

Notes on this clone: The identical CDR3 is also encoded by other nucleotide sequences in the sample. CDR3 sequence (DNA): TGCAGTGCTAGGGGGGGTACTGAAGCTTTCTTT. It codes for CSARGGTEAFF. V is TRBV20-1 and J is TRBJ1-1; a possible D gene is TRBD1 (5 bases). The germline gives CDR1 DFQATT, CDR2 SNEGSKA (reference sequence). The length of the CDR3 is 11 residues. The V and J ends lost 3 bases and 5 bases respectively, with 7 bases between them.

The gene calls are TRBV6-5 and TRBJ2-7; D may be TRBD2 (6 bases). Trimming removed 6 bases at V and 11 bases at J, with 20 bases between. CDR1 and CDR2 (germline): MNHEY, SVGAGI. The CDR3 consists of 13 residues. For the CDR3, the DNA is TGTGCCAGCAGACTAAGGCTAGACCCGGGGGAGTACTTC. Translated: CASRLRLDPGEYF.

J is TRBJ2-1 and V is TRBV7-8, with D possibly TRBD2 on 6 matching bases. The ends were cut back, 0 bases at V and 5 bases at J, with 14 bases in the middle. The CDR3 is made up of 16 amino acids. Germline CDR1 SGHVS, CDR2 FQNEAQ. CDR3 in amino acids: CASSLARVAVNNEQFF. CDR3 nucleotides: TGTGCCAGCAGCTTAGCGCGGGTAGCGGTTAACAATGAGCAGTTCTTC.

A note on this clone: In the same sample, other DNA sequences code for this CDR3. The V and J genes are TRBV4-2 and TRBJ1-2, with 8 bases matching TRBD1. This CDR3 is built from 13 residues. Germline V gene lookup returns CDR1 LGHNA and CDR2 YNFKEQ. J was trimmed by 8 bases and V by 0 bases; bases with no gene match: 2. The CDR3 spells CASSQEGQEGYTF. In DNA, the CDR3 is TGTGCCAGCAGCCAAGAGGGACAGGAGGGCTACACCTTC.

The rearrangement joins TRBV30 to TRBJ1-5; unclear D gene. The V gene's germline CDR1 is GTSNPN and CDR2 SVGIG (reference sequence). The length of the CDR3 is 12 residues. V lost 2 bases and J 9 bases, leaving 11 bases between the germline ends. For the CDR3, the DNA is TGTGCCTGGAGTAAGGCTTCGGGGCCCCAGCATTTT. The encoded protein is CAWSKASGPQHF.

This clone appeared once. The chain combines TRBV19 with TRBJ2-7; a possible D gene is TRBD1 (6 bases). The CDR3 covers 13 residues. Between the trimmed V and J ends, which lost 8 bases and 3 bases, there was a span of 14 bases. Germline V gene sequence: CDR1 LNHDA, CDR2 SQIVND (reference sequence). CDR3 sequence reads: CASSQGTVYEQYF. CDR3 nucleotide sequence: TGTGCCAGTTCCCAGGGGACCGTCTACGAGCAGTACTTC.

This chain joins TRBV5-1 and TRBJ2-2; D is undetermined. Germline V CDR1 and CDR2: SGHRS, YFSETQ. This CDR3 spans 13 amino acids. V was trimmed by 1 base and J by 6 bases, leaving 7 bases between them. The CDR3 coding sequence is TGCGCCAGCAGCTTGTTTAATGCCGGGGAGCTGTTTTTT. Its translation is CASSLFNAGELFF.

As DNA, the CDR3 is TGTGCCACCAGCAGGACCAGCCCGACTAGCGGGGCGGCCCAGTACTTC. Translating gives CATSRTSPTSGAAQYF. The V call is TRBV15, the J call TRBJ2-5, with 11 bases fitting TRBD2. The CDR3 has 16 residues. V trimming: 3 bases; J trimming: 9 bases; junction bases outside the gene matches: 12. CDR1 is LNHNV and CDR2 is YYDKDF in the germline V gene (reference sequence). The complete variable domain, with remaining parts taken from reference TRBV15 and TRBJ2-5, reads DAMVIQNPRYQVTQFGKPVTLSCSQTLNHNVMYWYQQKSSQAPKLLFHYYDKDFNNEADTPDNFQSRRPNTSFCFLDIRSPGLGDTAMYLCATSRTSPTSGAAQYFGPGTRLLVL.

The chain recombines TRBV18 with TRBJ2-1; 7 bases are shared with TRBD2. The CDR3 contains 15 residues. Germline V gene lookup returns CDR1 KGHSH and CDR2 LQKENI. Trimming cost V 3 bases and J 10 bases; bases outside gene matches: 12. In DNA, the CDR3 is TGTGCCAGCTCACCCCGGGAGGAGGGATTTAAGGAGCAGTTCTTC. Protein: CASSPREEGFKEQFF.

The V gene is TRBV2, the J gene TRBJ2-5; the match to TRBD1 covers 7 bases. This CDR3 region has 14 residues. The V segment lost 4 bases and the J segment 3 bases; nucleotides outside the gene matches: 5. In germline, CDR1 is SNHLY, CDR2 FYNNEI. The DNA for the CDR3 is TGTGCCAGCAGTGTCGGGACAGTAAAAGAGACCCAGTACTTC. Its translation is CASSVGTVKETQYF.

This chain uses TRBV7-6 with TRBJ2-3, with D perhaps TRBD1 (5 bases). The CDR3 runs to 13 residues. CDR1 is SGHVS, CDR2 FNYEAQ, per germline. V gave up 2 bases and J gave up 4 bases, with 7 bases separating them. CDR3 DNA: TGTGCCAGCAGCTTACAAGGGGCAGATACGCAGTATTTT. It yields the protein CASSLQGADTQYF.

The genes are TRBV11-2 and TRBJ2-2, with 13 bases lining up with TRBD2. The ends lost 5 bases at V and 6 bases at J; junction bases unmatched: 6. The CDR3 has 16 residues. Germline V gene data show CDR1 as SGHAT and CDR2 as FQNNGV. The CDR3 region has the DNA TGTGCCAGCAGCCCTAAACTAGCGGGAGGGCCCGGGGAGCTGTTTTTT. This sequence encodes CASSPKLAGGPGELFF. The full variable domain, rest sourced from reference TRBV11-2 and TRBJ2-2, is EAGVAQSPRYKIIEKRQSVAFWCNPISGHATLYWYQQILGQGPKLLIQFQNNGVVDDSQLPKDRFSAERLKGVDSTLKIQPAKLEDSAVYLCASSPKLAGGPGELFFGEGSRLTVL.

The V gene is TRBV7-9, the J gene TRBJ2-3; a possible D gene is TRBD1 (5 bases). Germline V gene sequence: CDR1 SEHNR, CDR2 FQNEAQ (reference sequence). The CDR3 has 13 amino acids. V was cut by 5 bases and J by 4 bases, with 10 bases left in between. This CDR3 is CASSRTPSDTQYF. The CDR3 DNA follows: TGTGCCAGCAGCCGGACACCTTCAGATACGCAGTATTTT. The variable domain in full, with the rest retrieved from reference TRBV7-9 and TRBJ2-3, is DTGVSQNPRHKITKRGQNVTFRCDPISEHNRLYWYRQTLGQGPEFLTYFQNEAQLEKSRLLSDRFSAERPKGSFSTLEIQRTEQGDSAMYLCASSRTPSDTQYFGPGTRLTVL.

This clone was picked up one time. The J gene is TRBJ2-1, the V gene TRBV4-2; D may be TRBD2 (6 bases). V lost 4 bases and J lost 0, with 10 bases in between. CDR3 size: 15 residues. Germline-derived CDR1 and CDR2 are LGHNA and YNFKEQ. The CDR3 spells CASSLEGSSYNEQFF. CDR3 nucleotides: TGTGCCAGCAGCCTGGAGGGGAGCTCCTACAATGAGCAGTTCTTC.

The rearrangement uses TRBV7-9 and TRBJ2-1; tentative D call: TRBD2 (6 bases). V lost 11 bases and J 6 bases, leaving 8 bases between the germline ends. Germline loops: CDR1 SEHNR, CDR2 FQNEAQ (reference sequence). CDR3 length: 10 residues. The CDR3: CAGGSNEQFF. The DNA for the CDR3 is TGTGCCGGGGGGAGCAATGAGCAGTTCTTC.

The chain combines TRBV19 with TRBJ2-5, with 12 bases matching TRBD2. Unmatched junction bases numbered 2, after V lost 2 bases and J lost 4 bases. CDR1 and CDR2 (germline): LNHDA, SQIVND (reference sequence). This CDR3 spans 15 amino acids. In nucleotides, the CDR3 is TGTGCCAGTAGTATACTAGCGGGAGGGGGAGAGACCCAGTACTTC. It yields the protein CASSILAGGGETQYF. The full variable domain, rest sourced from reference TRBV19 and TRBJ2-5, is DGGITQSPKYLFRKEGQNVTLSCEQNLNHDAMYWYRQDPGQGLRLIYYSQIVNDFQKGDIAEGYSVSREKKESFPLTVTSAQKNPTAFYLCASSILAGGGETQYFGPGTRLLVL.

The gene calls are TRBV9 and TRBJ2-3; 12 bases match TRBD2. J lost 2 bases, V lost 4 bases, and 11 bases had no gene match. The CDR3 consists of 18 residues. The germline gives CDR1 SGDLS, CDR2 YYNGEE. CDR3 nucleotide sequence: TGTGCCAGCAGCCCTGAGACGGGACTAGCGGGTATCACAGATACGCAGTATTTT. Translating it yields CASSPETGLAGITDTQYF.

The chain carries TRBV7-6 and TRBJ2-1; 11 nucleotides agree with TRBD2. The CDR3 contains 16 residues. Germline V gives CDR1 SGHVS, CDR2 FNYEAQ. The J segment lost 8 bases and the V segment lost 1 base, leaving 7 bases of the junction unmatched. The CDR3 reads CASSLGVLAGVDEQFF. DNA for the CDR3: TGTGCCAGCAGCTTAGGAGTACTAGCGGGAGTGGATGAGCAGTTCTTC. The full variable domain, with the rest looked up from reference TRBV7-6 and TRBJ2-1, is GAGVSQSPRYKVTKRGQDVALRCDPISGHVSLYWYRQALGQGPEFLTYFNYEAQQDKSGLPNDRFSAERPEGSISTLTIQRTEQRDSAMYRCASSLGVLAGVDEQFFGPGTRLTVL.